This T cell receptor (beta chain) was captured in a study of identical twins. TCRdb reanalysed the 5' RACE reads using MiXCR and keeps one entry per CDR3 protein. The sample has about 900,000 distinct CDR3 sequences, approximately 13% seen once. Germline loops: CDR1 SGHAT, CDR2 FQDESV (reference sequence). Trimming cost V 6 bases and J 6 bases; bases outside gene matches: 9. This CDR3 has 15 amino acids. This clonotype was seen a handful of times. These data were also filed under a second study, of yellow fever vaccine responses in identical twins.

The chain combines TRBV11-1 with TRBJ2-1, with 9 bases identical to TRBD2. The sample was PBMCs. The source is a young woman in good health. CDR3 sequence: CASSFSGSQGNEQFF. In nucleotides, the CDR3 is TGTGCCAGCAGTTTTAGCGGGAGTCAGGGCAATGAGCAGTTCTTC.